This T cell receptor beta chain emerged from a study of CD8 T cells in Susac syndrome. cDNA came from roughly 0.53 to 1 ug RNA primed by random hexamers. TCRdb ran MiXCR on the immunoSEQ multiplex PCR reads and lists one entry per CDR3 protein. The sample records 120,000 or so distinct CDR3 sequences, 94% being singletons. V shed 1 base and J shed 7 bases, with 17 bases lying between them. Looked up from germline, CDR1 is MGHDK and CDR2 is SYGVNS. The CDR3 length is 15 residues. The sample comprised CD4+ T cells from PBMCs. This clonotype was sampled from a human donor in good health. This chain connects TRBV25-1 to TRBJ2-7; D possibly uses TRBD1 or TRBD2 (5 bases each). The chain's CDR3 is CASSESTDWDDEQYF. As DNA, the CDR3 is TGTGCCAGCAGTGAATCTACGGACTGGGACGATGAGCAGTACTTC.